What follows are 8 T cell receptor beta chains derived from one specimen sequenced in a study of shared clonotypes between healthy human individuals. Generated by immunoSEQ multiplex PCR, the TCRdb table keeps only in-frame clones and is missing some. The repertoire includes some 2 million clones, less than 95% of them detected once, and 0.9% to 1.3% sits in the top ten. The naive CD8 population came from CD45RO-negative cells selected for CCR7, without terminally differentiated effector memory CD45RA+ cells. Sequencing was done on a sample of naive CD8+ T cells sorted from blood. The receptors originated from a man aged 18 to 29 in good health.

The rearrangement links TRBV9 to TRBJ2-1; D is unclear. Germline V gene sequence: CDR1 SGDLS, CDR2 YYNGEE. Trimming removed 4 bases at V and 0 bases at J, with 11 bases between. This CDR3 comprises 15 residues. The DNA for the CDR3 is TGTGCCAGCAGCCCCCCGGGTGTCTCCTACAATGAGCAGTTCTTC. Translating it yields CASSPPGVSYNEQFF.

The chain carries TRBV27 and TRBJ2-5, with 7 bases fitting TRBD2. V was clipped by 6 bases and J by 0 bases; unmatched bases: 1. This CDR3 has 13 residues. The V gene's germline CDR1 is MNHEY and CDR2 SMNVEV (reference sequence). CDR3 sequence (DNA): TGTGCCAGCAGGCGGGGGTACCAAGAGACCCAGTACTTC. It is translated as CASRRGYQETQYF.

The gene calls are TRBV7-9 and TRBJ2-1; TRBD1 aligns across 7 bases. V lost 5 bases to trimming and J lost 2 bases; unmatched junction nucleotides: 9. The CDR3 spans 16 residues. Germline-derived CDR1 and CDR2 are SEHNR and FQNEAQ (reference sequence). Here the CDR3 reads CASSLGTEPTYNEQFF. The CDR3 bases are TGTGCCAGCAGCCTTGGGACAGAACCTACCTACAATGAGCAGTTCTTC. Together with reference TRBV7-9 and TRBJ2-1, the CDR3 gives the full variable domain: DTGVSQNPRHKITKRGQNVTFRCDPISEHNRLYWYRQTLGQGPEFLTYFQNEAQLEKSRLLSDRFSAERPKGSFSTLEIQRTEQGDSAMYLCASSLGTEPTYNEQFFGPGTRLTVL.

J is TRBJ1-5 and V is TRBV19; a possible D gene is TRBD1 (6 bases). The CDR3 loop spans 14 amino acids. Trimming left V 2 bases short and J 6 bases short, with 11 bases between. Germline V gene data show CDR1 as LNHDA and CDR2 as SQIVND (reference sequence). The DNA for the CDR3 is TGTGCCAGTAGTATAAGGGGGGCGGTTCAGCCCCAGCATTTT. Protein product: CASSIRGAVQPQHF.

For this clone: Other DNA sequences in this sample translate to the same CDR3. CDR3 sequence: CASSLGTEAFF. In nucleotides, the CDR3 is TGTGCCAGCAGCTTGGGCACTGAAGCTTTCTTT. The chain uses TRBV7-9 and TRBJ1-1, with D unresolved. Germline V gives CDR1 SEHNR, CDR2 FQNEAQ (reference sequence). V was shortened by 3 bases and J by 4 bases, with 3 bases between the two germline ends. The CDR3 extends over 11 amino acids.

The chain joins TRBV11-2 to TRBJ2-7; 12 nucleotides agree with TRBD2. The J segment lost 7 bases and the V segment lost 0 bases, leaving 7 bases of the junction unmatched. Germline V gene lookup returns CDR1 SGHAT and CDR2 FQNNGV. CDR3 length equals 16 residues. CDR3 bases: TGTGCCAGCAGCTTAGAACCGGGACTAGCGGGCAAGGAGCAGTACTTC. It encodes CASSLEPGLAGKEQYF.

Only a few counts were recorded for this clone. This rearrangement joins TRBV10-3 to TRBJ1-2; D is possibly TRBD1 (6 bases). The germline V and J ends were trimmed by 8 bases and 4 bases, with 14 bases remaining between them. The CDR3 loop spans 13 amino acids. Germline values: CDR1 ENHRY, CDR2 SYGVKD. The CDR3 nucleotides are TGTGCCATCCCTACAGGGTTTGGCTATGGCTACACCTTC. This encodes CAIPTGFGYGYTF.

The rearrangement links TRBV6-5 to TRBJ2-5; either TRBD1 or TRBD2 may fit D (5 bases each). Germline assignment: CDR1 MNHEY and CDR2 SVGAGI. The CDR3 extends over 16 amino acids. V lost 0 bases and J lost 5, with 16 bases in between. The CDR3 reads CASSYSIFERGETQYF. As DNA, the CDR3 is TGTGCCAGCAGTTACTCGATCTTTGAGAGGGGCGAGACCCAGTACTTC.